The present T cell receptor beta chain was sequenced within a study of blood T cell dynamics during melanoma immunotherapy. On the study more broadly: Standard first-line treatment here was pembrolizumab or nivolumab plus ipilimumab in metastatic melanoma.

Each bulk PBMC sample had about 330 ng DNA loaded. Repertoires were generated with immunoSEQ multiplex PCR, while TCRdb's copy carries only in-frame clones and drops some. The table shows fewer than 20,000 clones, with 91% occurring only once. Documented time point: pre-treatment baseline. Samples come from before therapy and from week 3 after the first blockade cycle. No patient had earlier systemic cancer treatment, concurrent immunosuppressants, or another active cancer. Germline CDR1 is SGHNT and CDR2 is YYREEE (reference sequence). The CDR3 consists of 13 residues. V lost 3 bases, J lost 7 bases, and 3 bases stayed unmatched.

The J gene is TRBJ2-2, the V gene TRBV5-4, with 7 nucleotides matching TRBD2. This specimen was blood, taken from a patient treated with checkpoint blockade. The TCR comes from a human donor with melanoma. The CDR3 DNA reads TGTGCCAGCAGCTCGCGGGAGAACGGGGAGCTGTTTTTT. This sequence encodes CASSSRENGELFF.